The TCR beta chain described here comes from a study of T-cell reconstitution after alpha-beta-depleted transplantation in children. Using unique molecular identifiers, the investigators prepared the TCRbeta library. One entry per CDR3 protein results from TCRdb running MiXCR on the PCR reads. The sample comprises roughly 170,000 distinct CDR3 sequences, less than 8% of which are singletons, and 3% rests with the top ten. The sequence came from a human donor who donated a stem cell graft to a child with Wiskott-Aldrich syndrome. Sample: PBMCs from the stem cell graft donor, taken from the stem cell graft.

The CDR3 DNA follows: TGTGCCAGCTCACCTCAGGGGAACTCCTACGAGCAGTACTTC. Its protein is CASSPQGNSYEQYF. This chain links TRBV18 with TRBJ2-7, with D perhaps TRBD1 (6 bases). The germline gives CDR1 KGHSH, CDR2 LQKENI. The V gene lost 3 bases and the J gene lost 0 bases, with 9 bases spanning the gap. The CDR3 is 14 residues long.